The 25 T cell receptor beta chains presented below share a single source sample, sequenced in a study of shared clonotypes between healthy human individuals. CD45RO-negative CD8 cells positively selected for CCR7 made up the naive population, which excluded terminally differentiated effector memory CD45RA+ cells. Assay: immunoSEQ multiplex PCR; the TCRdb copy retains only in-frame clones and omits some. The sample has 650,000 to 800,000 clones; roughly 94% are singletons. Specimen: naive CD8+ T cells sorted from blood. These TCRs come from a man under 40 in good health.

This clone was counted a single time. The rearrangement joins TRBV7-9 to TRBJ2-2; 9 nucleotides align to TRBD1. This CDR3 has 18 residues. Trimming removed 6 bases from V and 2 bases from J; junction bases left unmatched: 13. Germline CDR1 SEHNR, CDR2 FQNEAQ (reference sequence). CDR3 protein: CASSNLDPGQGNTGELFF. For the CDR3, the DNA is TGTGCCAGCAGTAACCTCGACCCGGGACAGGGTAACACCGGGGAGCTGTTTTTT. Full variable domain (outside the CDR3, taken from reference TRBV7-9 and TRBJ2-2): DTGVSQNPRHKITKRGQNVTFRCDPISEHNRLYWYRQTLGQGPEFLTYFQNEAQLEKSRLLSDRFSAERPKGSFSTLEIQRTEQGDSAMYLCASSNLDPGQGNTGELFFGEGSRLTVL.

Many counts were recorded for this clone. The chain uses TRBV19 and TRBJ1-1; D possibly corresponds to TRBD1 (6 bases). Germline V gene data show CDR1 as LNHDA and CDR2 as SQIVND (reference sequence). V lost 9 bases to trimming and J lost 4 bases, with 18 bases between them. CDR3 size: 14 residues. The CDR3 coding sequence is TGTGCCAGCCTAATGGACTCGGGGGCCACTGAAGCTTTCTTT. Amino acids: CASLMDSGATEAFF.

Points on this clone: Other DNA sequences in this specimen translate into the identical CDR3. This chain uses TRBV7-2 with TRBJ2-7; D is unresolved. The germline V and J ends were trimmed by 1 base and 4 bases, with 8 bases remaining between them. The CDR3 is 13 residues long. Per the germline V gene, CDR1 is SGHTA and CDR2 is FQGNSA. The CDR3: CASSLVVGYEQYF. The CDR3, as DNA: TGTGCCAGCAGCTTAGTGGTTGGGTACGAGCAGTACTTC.

The chain employs TRBV19 and TRBJ1-5; TRBD1 might be the D (5 bases). Trimming pared 1 base from V and 4 bases from J, leaving 8 bases between. CDR3 length: 14 residues. CDR1 is LNHDA, CDR2 SQIVND, per germline (reference sequence). The CDR3 DNA is TGTGCCAGTAGTATAGGACAGACGAATCAGCCCCAGCATTTT. It specifies CASSIGQTNQPQHF.

This chain joins TRBV28 and TRBJ1-1; 8 nucleotides line up with TRBD1. The length of the CDR3 is 14 residues. Germline CDR1 is MDHEN and CDR2 is SYDVKM. V gave up 6 bases and J gave up 0 bases; unmatched junction bases: 3. The CDR3, as DNA: TGTGCCAGCAGCTCAGGGGGCATGAACACTGAAGCTTTCTTT. This sequence encodes CASSSGGMNTEAFF. Together with reference TRBV28 and TRBJ1-1, the CDR3 gives the full variable domain: DVKVTQSSRYLVKRTGEKVFLECVQDMDHENMFWYRQDPGLGLRLIYFSYDVKMKEKGDIPEGYSVSREKKERFSLILESASTNQTSMYLCASSSGGMNTEAFFGQGTRLTVV.

The J gene is TRBJ1-5, the V gene TRBV28, with no clear D. This CDR3 is 13 amino acids long. The ends were cut back, 6 bases at V and 4 bases at J, with 10 bases in the middle. Per the germline V gene, CDR1 is MDHEN and CDR2 is SYDVKM. The CDR3 region is CASSLGRNQPQHF. Here the CDR3 DNA reads TGTGCCAGCAGCCTGGGAAGAAATCAGCCCCAGCATTTT.

The chain combines TRBV7-8 with TRBJ1-3; D remains unclear. V was cut by 5 bases and J by 3 bases, with 11 bases left in between. CDR1 and CDR2 (germline): SGHVS, FQNEAQ. CDR3 length: 14 residues. The CDR3 is CASSPGVNGNTIYF. The CDR3 nucleotides are TGTGCCAGCAGCCCTGGGGTAAATGGAAACACCATATATTTT.

Concerning this clone itself: This same CDR3 is encoded by further DNA sequences in the sample. This chain connects TRBV27 to TRBJ1-5, with D tentatively TRBD1 (5 bases). CDR3 size: 14 residues. V lost 5 bases and J lost 1, with 9 bases in between. The germline gives CDR1 MNHEY, CDR2 SMNVEV (reference sequence). The CDR3 DNA reads as TGTGCCAGCAGTCCCCAGGGAAGCAATCAGCCCCAGCATTTT. Translation: CASSPQGSNQPQHF.

J is TRBJ2-5 and V is TRBV15, with D possibly being TRBD2 (6 bases). The CDR3 has 16 amino acids. Per the germline V gene, CDR1 is LNHNV and CDR2 is YYDKDF (reference sequence). V lost 3 bases and J lost 3, with 17 bases in between. The CDR3 reads CATSRALGGIEETQYF. The CDR3 DNA sequence: TGTGCCACCAGCAGGGCCCTTGGGGGGATTGAAGAGACCCAGTACTTC.

The chain is built from TRBV7-9 and TRBJ2-1; perhaps TRBD1 as D (5 bases). Germline V gene lookup returns CDR1 SEHNR and CDR2 FQNEAQ (reference sequence). The V end lost 4 bases, the J end lost 8 bases, and 9 bases lay between the germline ends. This CDR3 comprises 12 residues. CDR3: CASSSQGYEQFF. DNA of the CDR3: TGTGCCAGCAGCTCCCAGGGTTATGAGCAGTTCTTC.

This clone was counted only a few times. The genes are TRBV2 and TRBJ1-1; no clear D. Germline V gene data show CDR1 as SNHLY and CDR2 as FYNNEI. The CDR3 consists of 15 residues. The germline V and J ends were trimmed by 6 bases and 1 base, with 15 bases remaining between them. DNA for the CDR3: TGTGCCAGCAGGAACGAGCAGGCCCCGAACACTGAAGCTTTCTTT. Its protein product is CASRNEQAPNTEAFF.

The chain recombines TRBV27 with TRBJ2-3; D is uncertain. Germline V gene lookup returns CDR1 MNHEY and CDR2 SMNVEV (reference sequence). This CDR3 comprises 14 residues. V lost 5 bases to trimming and J lost 4 bases, with 13 bases between them. The CDR3 loop reads CASSPGPNADTQYF. DNA for the CDR3: TGTGCCAGCAGTCCAGGACCCAACGCAGATACGCAGTATTTT.

The chain employs TRBV9 and TRBJ2-2, with 9 bases matching TRBD2. The junction had 12 bases not matched to a gene; V was cut back by 4 bases and J by 5 bases. This CDR3 is built from 17 residues. Germline assignment: CDR1 SGDLS and CDR2 YYNGEE. The CDR3 DNA reads TGTGCCAGCAGCCTCCCTCGGACTAGCGAGGGAACCGGGGAGCTGTTTTTT. This codes for CASSLPRTSEGTGELFF. Full variable domain (rest looked up from reference TRBV9 and TRBJ2-2): DSGVTQTPKHLITATGQRVTLRCSPRSGDLSVYWYQQSLDQGLQFLIQYYNGEERAKGNILERFSAQQFPDLHSELNLSSLELGDSALYFCASSLPRTSEGTGELFFGEGSRLTVL.

The V and J genes are TRBV27 and TRBJ2-3, with 14 bases fitting TRBD2. The J segment lost 4 bases and the V segment lost 10 bases, leaving 1 base of the junction unmatched. CDR1 is MNHEY and CDR2 is SMNVEV in the germline V gene (reference sequence). The CDR3 covers 13 residues. CDR3 nucleotide sequence: TGTGCCACGACTAGCGGGAGGGCAGATACGCAGTATTTT. Its protein is CATTSGRADTQYF.

The rearrangement links TRBV11-2 to TRBJ2-1, with 10 bases aligning to TRBD2. This CDR3 spans 15 amino acids. Germline-derived CDR1 and CDR2 are SGHAT and FQNNGV. V lost 4 bases, J lost 8 bases, and 8 bases stayed unmatched. CDR3 loop: CASSSPGLALDEQFF. DNA for the CDR3: TGTGCCAGCAGCTCACCGGGACTAGCGCTCGATGAGCAGTTCTTC. The entire variable domain, with the rest obtained from reference TRBV11-2 and TRBJ2-1, is as follows: EAGVAQSPRYKIIEKRQSVAFWCNPISGHATLYWYQQILGQGPKLLIQFQNNGVVDDSQLPKDRFSAERLKGVDSTLKIQPAKLEDSAVYLCASSSPGLALDEQFFGPGTRLTVL.

J is TRBJ1-2 and V is TRBV9; no reliable D call. This CDR3 is built from 12 residues. Trimming took 4 bases from V and 10 from J, leaving 14 bases between them. Germline V gene lookup returns CDR1 SGDLS and CDR2 YYNGEE. CDR3 sequence: CASSPGPLFYTF. The CDR3 nucleotides read TGTGCCAGCAGCCCGGGCCCCCTGTTCTACACCTTC.

This clone was observed a single time. The chain joins TRBV5-1 to TRBJ2-5; 13 bases match TRBD2. J was trimmed by 6 bases and V by 1 base; bases with no gene match: 9. Per germline, CDR1 SGHRS and CDR2 YFSETQ. This CDR3 comprises 17 residues. The CDR3 is CASSLSTTSGRAQTQYF. The CDR3 DNA reads as TGCGCCAGCAGCTTGAGTACTACTAGCGGGAGGGCACAGACCCAGTACTTC. Drawing the rest from reference TRBV5-1 and TRBJ2-5, the complete variable domain is KAGVTQTPRYLIKTRGQQVTLSCSPISGHRSVSWYQQTPGQGLQFLFEYFSETQRNKGNFPGRFSGRQFSNSRSEMNVSTLELGDSALYLCASSLSTTSGRAQTQYFGPGTRLLVL.

V gene TRBV28 combines with J gene TRBJ2-3; 12 nucleotides align to TRBD2. The V gene's germline CDR1 is MDHEN and CDR2 SYDVKM. There are 17 residues in the CDR3. V dropped 2 bases and J dropped 2; count of bases not matched to a gene: 5. The CDR3 region has the DNA TGTGCCAGCAGTTTACCCTGGACTAGCGGGAACACAGATACGCAGTATTTT. This translates into CASSLPWTSGNTDTQYF.

V gene TRBV7-9 combines with J gene TRBJ2-2, with D uncertain. Germline lookup yields CDR1 SEHNR and CDR2 FQNEAQ (reference sequence). Between the trimmed V and J ends, which lost 1 base and 6 bases, there was a span of 3 bases. The CDR3 is made up of 12 amino acids. This CDR3 reads CASSLVPGELFF. The CDR3 bases are TGTGCCAGCAGCTTAGTCCCCGGGGAGCTGTTTTTT.

The V call is TRBV2, the J call TRBJ2-3; no definite D call. Germline CDR1 and CDR2: SNHLY and FYNNEI. The CDR3 sequence is 13 residues long. Trimming stripped 5 bases from V and 4 bases from J, with 10 bases between. CDR3 residues: CASSFLNSDTQYF. The CDR3 DNA reads TGTGCCAGCAGTTTCCTTAATTCAGATACGCAGTATTTT. Full variable domain (rest looked up from reference TRBV2 and TRBJ2-3): EPEVTQTPSHQVTQMGQEVILRCVPISNHLYFYWYRQILGQKVEFLVSFYNNEISEKSEIFDDQFSVERPDGSNFTLKIRSTKLEDSAMYFCASSFLNSDTQYFGPGTRLTVL.

The gene calls are TRBV9 and TRBJ2-2; a possible D gene is TRBD1 (6 bases). V was shortened by 4 bases and J by 6 bases, with 16 bases between the two germline ends. Germline lookup yields CDR1 SGDLS and CDR2 YYNGEE. This CDR3 spans 15 amino acids. The CDR3 spells CASSPPSQGSGELFF. The CDR3 region has the DNA TGTGCCAGCAGCCCCCCTAGCCAGGGGTCCGGGGAGCTGTTTTTT.

The CDR3 reads CSVGGQVDGNEQFF. CDR3 nucleotides: TGCAGCGTTGGCGGTCAGGTGGATGGGAATGAGCAGTTCTTC. The genes are TRBV29-1 and TRBJ2-1; no clear D gene. CDR1 and CDR2 from the germline V gene are SQVTM and ANQGSEA. The CDR3 covers 14 residues. Trimming removed 4 bases at V and 7 bases at J, with 17 bases between.

The rearrangement links TRBV25-1 to TRBJ2-2; the match to TRBD1 covers 11 bases. Trimming took 11 bases from V and 7 from J; bases not matched to a gene: 6. CDR1 and CDR2 from the germline V gene are MGHDK and SYGVNS. The CDR3 covers 13 residues. The CDR3 bases are TGTGCCTGGCGGGACAGGGGGAACGGGGAGCTGTTTTTT. Amino acid sequence: CAWRDRGNGELFF.

The chain combines TRBV5-1 with TRBJ2-7; D gene uncertain. CDR1 SGHRS and CDR2 YFSETQ come from the germline V gene. The length of the CDR3 is 13 residues. Trimming left V 7 bases short and J 0 bases short, with 11 bases between. CDR3 region: CASLLRSSYEQYF. For the CDR3, the DNA is TGCGCCAGCCTGCTCAGGAGCTCCTACGAGCAGTACTTC.

V usage is TRBV7-9 and J usage is TRBJ2-1, with 8 bases aligning to TRBD2. Per the germline V gene, CDR1 is SEHNR and CDR2 is FQNEAQ (reference sequence). There are 16 residues in the CDR3. V trimming: 5 bases; J trimming: 10 bases; junction bases outside the gene matches: 16. CDR3 protein: CASSLPAAGGRREQFF. The CDR3 DNA reads as TGTGCCAGCAGCCTCCCGGCTGCGGGAGGCCGGAGGGAGCAGTTCTTC.